This T cell receptor beta chain was retrieved from a study of blood T cell repertoires in COVID-19. Study-wide context: T cells, B-cell-depleted T cells, or PBMCs provided the cDNA or gDNA that served as material.

This CDR3 has 15 residues. Losses at the gene ends were 4 bases for V and 1 base for J; bases not matched to a gene: 6. CDR1 SGHRS and CDR2 YFSETQ come from the germline V gene. How the authors handled the data: Amplification with reference gene primers provided the estimates of nucleated cell counts. Produced via immunoSEQ multiplex PCR; TCRdb's table is partial and in-frame only. The V and J calls and clone size were taken over from that table, and D and trimming were inferred from the DNA. The sample lists about 85,000 clones, 70% to 90% occurring once. Sequencing used peripheral blood. This receptor was identified in a man between 60 and 75 years old with acute or convalescent COVID-19. The chain carries TRBV5-1 and TRBJ1-1, with 8 bases fitting TRBD1. CDR3: CASSPPTGGNTEAFF. CDR3 bases: TGCGCCAGCAGCCCACCAACAGGGGGGAACACTGAAGCTTTCTTT.